One and the same sample provided the 20 T cell receptor beta chains below, sequenced in a study of blood T cell repertoires in COVID-19. Generated by immunoSEQ multiplex PCR, the TCRdb table keeps only in-frame clones and is missing some. The table lists approximately 250,000 clones, 83% of them singletons. The sample was peripheral blood. These receptors all come from a human donor in a cohort sampled during active COVID-19.

The rearrangement uses TRBV18 and TRBJ2-7; D not certain. V was shortened by 1 base and J by 6 bases, with 7 bases between the two germline ends. CDR3 length: 12 residues. CDR1 is KGHSH and CDR2 is LQKENI in the germline V gene. The CDR3 is CASSPQETEQYF. In DNA form, the CDR3 reads TGTGCCAGCTCACCACAGGAGACCGAGCAGTACTTC.

Written as DNA, the CDR3 is TGTGCCAGCGGAAATAGCGGCTACACCTTC. Its translation is CASGNSGYTF. This chain uses TRBV9 with TRBJ1-2; D is unresolved. The CDR3 sequence is 10 residues long. V lost 7 bases, J lost 8 bases, and 9 bases lay in between. Germline CDR1 and CDR2: SGDLS and YYNGEE.

The V call is TRBV29-1, the J call TRBJ1-5; 9 positions match TRBD1. The V gene end was trimmed by 0 bases and the J gene end by 7 bases; junction bases not matched to a gene: 4. Germline-derived CDR1 and CDR2 are SQVTM and ANQGSEA. CDR3 length: 14 amino acids. The DNA of the CDR3 is TGCAGCGTTGAAGACCCGACAGGGGGACAGCCCCAGCATTTT. Translated, it gives CSVEDPTGGQPQHF.

V usage is TRBV18 and J usage is TRBJ1-2; maybe TRBD1 (5 bases). The germline V gene has CDR1 KGHSH and CDR2 LQKENI. Trimming pared 0 bases from V and 2 bases from J, leaving 10 bases between. The CDR3 is 15 residues long. This chain's CDR3 is CASSPPNRINYGYTF. The CDR3 DNA follows: TGTGCCAGCTCACCACCCAACAGGATCAACTATGGCTACACCTTC.

The CDR3 region is CASRATGEAFF. CDR3 in DNA: TGTGCCAGCCGCGCGACAGGGGAAGCTTTCTTT. The chain employs TRBV3-1 (or the pseudogene TRBV3-2) and TRBJ1-1; 7 bases are shared with TRBD1. The CDR3 runs to 11 residues. Per the germline V gene, CDR1 is LGHDT and CDR2 is YNNKEL (reference sequence). The V gene end was trimmed by 8 bases and the J gene end by 8 bases; junction bases not matched to a gene: 5.

This chain links TRBV19 with TRBJ2-2; D is perhaps TRBD1 (6 bases). Germline CDR1 is LNHDA and CDR2 is SQIVND (reference sequence). The CDR3 has 18 residues. Trimming left V 0 bases short and J 3 bases short, with 17 bases between. CDR3 in amino acids: CASSIDQRGGAYTGELFF. The CDR3 DNA reads TGTGCCAGTAGTATAGATCAGAGAGGGGGTGCCTACACCGGGGAGCTGTTTTTT.

J is TRBJ2-5 and V is TRBV28; TRBD1 matches at 8 bases. The CDR3 contains 15 residues. The junction had 8 bases not matched to a gene; V was cut back by 2 bases and J by 6 bases. Per the germline V gene, CDR1 is MDHEN and CDR2 is SYDVKM. Here the CDR3 DNA reads TGTGCCAGCAGTTTAGCGGACAGGGATGGAAAGACCCAGTACTTC. Translation: CASSLADRDGKTQYF. Together with reference TRBV28 and TRBJ2-5, the CDR3 gives the full variable domain: DVKVTQSSRYLVKRTGEKVFLECVQDMDHENMFWYRQDPGLGLRLIYFSYDVKMKEKGDIPEGYSVSREKKERFSLILESASTNQTSMYLCASSLADRDGKTQYFGPGTRLLVL.

Remarks on this clone: Germline is not matched at one junction end, which may reflect a read error. The chain combines TRBV6-5 with TRBJ2-7, with 7 bases matching TRBD1. Per the germline V gene, CDR1 is MNHEY and CDR2 is SVGAGI. This CDR3 is built from 14 residues. CDR3 amino acids: CASSLDRISSSLDF. The DNA of the CDR3 is TGTGCCAGCAGTCTGGACAGGATAAGCTCCTCTCTGGACTTC.

The CDR3 sequence is CASSIGGTSPYEQYF. CDR3 in DNA: TGTGCCAGTAGTATAGGAGGGACATCTCCCTACGAGCAGTACTTC. The rearrangement uses TRBV19 and TRBJ2-7; a weak D match, TRBD1 (6 bases). V was pared by 1 base and J by 2 bases, with 12 bases between. Germline V gene lookup returns CDR1 LNHDA and CDR2 SQIVND (reference sequence). The CDR3 is 15 amino acids.

This sequence joins TRBV2 and TRBJ2-7; D not resolved. The CDR3 totals 14 residues. Germline V gene sequence: CDR1 SNHLY, CDR2 FYNNEI. Trimming shortened V by 9 bases and J by 2 bases, and 17 bases separated the two germline ends. The CDR3 DNA reads as TGTGCCAGTAAAGAGTCAAACCTCCCCTACGAGCAGTACTTC. Protein sequence: CASKESNLPYEQYF.

This chain links TRBV30 with TRBJ2-7; 8 nucleotides line up with TRBD1. In germline, CDR1 is GTSNPN, CDR2 SVGIG (reference sequence). V was clipped by 6 bases and J by 4 bases; unmatched bases: 5. The CDR3 is made up of 12 amino acids. The CDR3 DNA reads as TGTGCCTGCACAGGGGGTGGGTACGAGCAGTACTTC. The encoded protein is CACTGGGYEQYF.

The chain recombines TRBV12-3 or TRBV12-4 with TRBJ1-1; D not certain. The CDR3 runs 12 residues. Trimming pared 9 bases from V and 2 bases from J, leaving 10 bases between. This CDR3 is CASNRGNTEAFF. CDR3 in DNA: TGTGCCAGTAACCGGGGAAACACTGAAGCTTTCTTT.

This clone was recorded only once. The rearrangement joins TRBV11-2 to TRBJ2-1; 12 nucleotides agree with TRBD2. This CDR3 contains 18 residues. The V gene's germline CDR1 is SGHAT and CDR2 FQNNGV. With 2 bases clipped from V and 6 bases from J, the junction kept 11 bases outside the gene matches. The CDR3 coding sequence is TGTGCCAGCAGCTTACACCTGCTCGGGACTAGCGGGCTCAATGAGCAGTTCTTC. Translating gives CASSLHLLGTSGLNEQFF.

V gene TRBV5-6 combines with J gene TRBJ1-2, with D possibly TRBD1 on 6 matching bases. Germline V lookup: CDR1 SGHDT, CDR2 YYEEEE. This CDR3 is 13 amino acids long. Trimming cost V 3 bases and J 4 bases, with 10 bases left between them. The chain's CDR3 is CASSSGQLYGYTF. The DNA of the CDR3 is TGTGCCAGCAGCTCCGGACAGCTCTATGGCTACACCTTC.

This clone occurred once. The chain uses TRBV18 and TRBJ2-3, with 8 bases matching TRBD2. Trimming at V came to 4 bases and at J to 4 bases, leaving 7 bases not matched to a gene. CDR3 length equals 15 residues. Germline lookup yields CDR1 KGHSH and CDR2 LQKENI. CDR3 residues: CASSLTGGSADTQYF. CDR3 in DNA: TGTGCCAGCTCACTCACGGGGGGGTCGGCAGATACGCAGTATTTT.

In this sample, this clone turned up a few times. The chain combines TRBV7-9 with TRBJ2-3, with 7 bases lining up with TRBD2. The germline CDR1 and CDR2 sequences are SEHNR and FQNEAQ (reference sequence). The CDR3 totals 15 residues. The V segment lost 1 base and the J segment 2 bases; nucleotides outside the gene matches: 3. CDR3 amino acids: CASSLGREATDTQYF. The CDR3 DNA is TGTGCCAGCAGCTTAGGACGGGAGGCCACAGATACGCAGTATTTT.

This chain uses TRBV5-1 with TRBJ2-7; 16 nucleotides agree with TRBD2. The CDR3 loop spans 18 amino acids. Germline V gene lookup returns CDR1 SGHRS and CDR2 YFSETQ. V shed 3 bases, J shed 1 base, and the junction held 7 bases outside the gene matches. CDR3 in amino acids: CASSSRGTSGGASYEQYF. CDR3 bases: TGCGCCAGCAGCTCTCGAGGGACTAGCGGGGGGGCATCCTACGAGCAGTACTTC.

The genes are TRBV3-1 (or the pseudogene TRBV3-2) and TRBJ1-4, with TRBD1 matching 12 bases. The CDR3 runs to 17 residues. Looked up from germline, CDR1 is LGHDT and CDR2 is YNNKEL (reference sequence). With 2 bases clipped from V and 8 bases from J, the junction kept 9 bases outside the gene matches. The CDR3 DNA is TGTGCCAGCAGCCAAAGGGACAGGGGGCTTATAAAAGAAAAACTGTTTTTT. It specifies CASSQRDRGLIKEKLFF.

V is TRBV19 and J is TRBJ2-1; D ambiguous. Germline CDR1 LNHDA, CDR2 SQIVND (reference sequence). V was cut by 6 bases and J by 4 bases, with 16 bases left in between. This CDR3 is built from 15 residues. CDR3 sequence (DNA): TGTGCCAGTAGGACCGATGGAGCGCATTACAATGAGCAGTTCTTC. This translates into CASRTDGAHYNEQFF.

The gene calls are TRBV2 and TRBJ1-2; D gene uncertain. The CDR3 is 11 residues long. CDR1 SNHLY and CDR2 FYNNEI come from the germline V gene. Trimming removed 7 bases from V and 4 bases from J, with 7 bases in between. The CDR3 DNA sequence: TGTGCCAGCACTATTACCTATGGCTACACCTTC. Translating it yields CASTITYGYTF.